This TCR beta chain was found in a study of T cell repertoires in cytomegalovirus infection (dated by TCRdb to between 2018 and 2021). Describing the broader study: Donor HLA type was relevant to the analysis, as public TCR beta signatures indicated carriage of CMV infection together with the matching HLA type.

Broad study findings and their caveats: In both this cohort and an independent cohort of 352 donors, the cumulative frequency of public TCR beta family members distinguished carriers of CMV infection plus the relevant HLA type. The ex vivo response was dominated by HLA-C-restricted CMV-specific TCR beta clonotypes, and the single most frequent clonotype in two of eight donors was supplied by these HLA-C-restricted clonotypes.

This clonotype was detected only a few times. There is no known antigen for this receptor. No base quality information exists; no much larger clone differs at one position. The sequencer listed for this sample is Illumina HiSeq 1500. The public reads were run again by TCRdb, first through fastp at Q25 and then through MiXCR, and only productive beta chains were kept. Every distinct CDR3 protein forms one entry, paired with its most common genes and DNA. The sample contains more than 650,000 distinct CDR3 sequences, approximately 34% of them found a single time. The ten largest clones add up to 2.5% to 3.5% of the sample. The origin of this receptor is a human donor in good health (CMV status not recorded). Some clones in this sample may be carry-over from other donors' samples. Sequencing was done on a sample of PBMCs.

Read as DNA, the sequence is TGTGCCGGGAAAACAGGGATGAATGAGCAGTTCTTC. Translated, this is CAGKTGMNEQFF. The rearrangement combines TRBV7-9 with TRBJ2-1; matching of 6 bases hints at TRBD1 as the D gene. Including cysteine and phenylalanine, the CDR3 has 12 amino acids. Left in the record is the CDR3 DNA by itself, 36 bases read in frame from the first base. Relative to germline, V is 11 bases shorter and J is 7 bases shorter, with 15 bases between their ends. CDR1 and CDR2 are drawn from the germline V gene (reference sequence): SEHNR, FQNEAQ.